Listed here are 11 T cell receptor beta chains from one sample, sequenced in a study of T cells in tuberculosis. The time point: new active TB diagnosis, blood taken before or within 7 days of starting treatment. The data were produced by immunoSEQ multiplex PCR, yet TCRdb's version contains in-frame clones alone and is incomplete. Of approximately 53,000 clones in the sample, about 95% were seen once. The sequencing here drew on PBMCs, taken at tuberculosis diagnosis. The receptor source for this set is an adult with tuberculosis.

This chain joins TRBV14 and TRBJ2-7, with 7 bases that match TRBD2. Germline-derived CDR1 and CDR2 are SGHDN and FVKESK. Unmatched junction bases numbered 9, after V lost 1 base and J lost 0 bases. There are 17 residues in the CDR3. CDR3: CASSQVRASGSSYEQYF. Here the CDR3 DNA reads TGTGCCAGCAGCCAAGTCCGGGCTAGCGGTAGCTCCTACGAGCAGTACTTC.

This clone was detected once. This rearrangement joins TRBV5-5 to TRBJ2-1, with 9 bases fitting TRBD2. Germline CDR1 SGHKS, CDR2 YYEKEE (reference sequence). V was pared by 0 bases and J by 9 bases, with 7 bases of the junction left unmatched. This CDR3 spans 15 amino acids. DNA for the CDR3: TGTGCCAGCAGCTTGGTGCGGGAGGGCCTTGGTGAGCAGTTCTTC. Translation: CASSLVREGLGEQFF. The full variable domain, rest sourced from reference TRBV5-5 and TRBJ2-1, is DAGVTQSPTHLIKTRGQQVTLRCSPISGHKSVSWYQQVLGQGPQFIFQYYEKEERGRGNFPDRFSARQFPNYSSELNVNALLLGDSALYLCASSLVREGLGEQFFGPGTRLTVL.

The chain couples TRBV30 to TRBJ2-5, with D possibly matching TRBD1 (5 bases). Per germline, CDR1 GTSNPN and CDR2 SVGIG (reference sequence). The CDR3 has 16 residues. Trimming left V 0 bases short and J 4 bases short, with 18 bases between. CDR3 region: CAWSVTRQGYGETQYF. CDR3 nucleotides: TGTGCCTGGAGTGTAACGAGGCAGGGCTATGGAGAGACCCAGTACTTC.

This sequence joins TRBV6-6 and TRBJ1-6; a possible D gene is TRBD1 (5 bases). The ends were cut back, 6 bases at V and 9 bases at J, with 18 bases in the middle. Germline V CDR1 and CDR2: MNHNY, SVGAGI (reference sequence). The CDR3 extends over 15 amino acids. CDR3 loop: CASRDKGQGGSPLHF. The DNA of the CDR3 is TGTGCCAGCAGAGATAAGGGGCAGGGAGGTTCACCCCTCCACTTT.

The chain carries TRBV5-1 and TRBJ1-2, with D uncertain. Per germline, CDR1 SGHRS and CDR2 YFSETQ. Trimming removed 2 bases at V and 1 base at J, with 12 bases between. The CDR3 runs to 15 residues. The CDR3 loop reads CASSLRLTDNYGYTF. For the CDR3, the DNA is TGCGCCAGCAGCTTACGTTTAACAGATAACTATGGCTACACCTTC.

J is TRBJ2-5 and V is TRBV10-2, with TRBD2 as a possible D gene (6 bases). The germline V gene has CDR1 WSHSY and CDR2 SAAADI. The CDR3 runs to 15 residues. Trimming took 4 bases from V and 2 from J, leaving 14 bases between them. This chain's CDR3 is CASSGPAGPQETQYF. In DNA form, the CDR3 reads TGCGCCAGCAGTGGGCCCGCGGGGCCTCAAGAGACCCAGTACTTC.

In this sample, this clone turned up once. J is TRBJ1-6 and V is TRBV7-2; the D gene is possibly TRBD1 (5 bases). This CDR3 contains 16 residues. Trimming stripped 3 bases from V and 2 bases from J, with 11 bases between. Germline lookup yields CDR1 SGHTA and CDR2 FQGNSA. CDR3 residues: CASSFLVGAYNSPLHF. CDR3 DNA sequence: TGTGCCAGCAGCTTTTTGGTAGGGGCCTATAATTCACCCCTCCACTTT.

The V call is TRBV10-3, the J call TRBJ1-1, with D maybe TRBD1 (6 bases). The germline CDR1 and CDR2 sequences are ENHRY and SYGVKD. Trimming took off 7 bases at V and 4 bases at J, with 16 bases between the two ends. There are 14 residues in the CDR3. The CDR3 here is CAINGGTGTTEAFF. In DNA, the CDR3 is TGTGCCATCAACGGAGGAACAGGGACCACTGAAGCTTTCTTT.

The chain links TRBV21-1 to TRBJ1-4; the D segment call TRBD1 is taken from the table without a DNA check. TRBV21-1 is labeled a pseudogene. This CDR3 has 15 amino acids. CDR3 sequence (DNA): TGTGCCAGCAGCAAACGGGACAGGTCGCGTGAAAAACTGTTTTTT. Its translation is CASSKRDRSREKLFF.

This chain joins TRBV6-1 and TRBJ2-5; TRBD2 is a possible D gene (6 bases). V dropped 1 base and J dropped 11 bases, with 23 bases sitting between them. CDR3 size: 16 residues. Germline loops: CDR1 MNHNS, CDR2 SASEGT. CDR3 loop: CASSEVPNSGKVKQYF. Written as DNA, the CDR3 is TGTGCCAGCAGTGAAGTTCCGAATAGCGGAAAGGTGAAGCAGTACTTC.

The chain employs TRBV9 and TRBJ1-5; 10 nucleotides align to TRBD1. Looked up from germline, CDR1 is SGDLS and CDR2 is YYNGEE. This CDR3 comprises 14 residues. The junction had 3 bases not matched to a gene; V was cut back by 0 bases and J by 9 bases. The CDR3 nucleotides are TGTGCCAGCAGCGTAGGACAGGGGGCTGGGCCCCAGCATTTT. Translation gives CASSVGQGAGPQHF.